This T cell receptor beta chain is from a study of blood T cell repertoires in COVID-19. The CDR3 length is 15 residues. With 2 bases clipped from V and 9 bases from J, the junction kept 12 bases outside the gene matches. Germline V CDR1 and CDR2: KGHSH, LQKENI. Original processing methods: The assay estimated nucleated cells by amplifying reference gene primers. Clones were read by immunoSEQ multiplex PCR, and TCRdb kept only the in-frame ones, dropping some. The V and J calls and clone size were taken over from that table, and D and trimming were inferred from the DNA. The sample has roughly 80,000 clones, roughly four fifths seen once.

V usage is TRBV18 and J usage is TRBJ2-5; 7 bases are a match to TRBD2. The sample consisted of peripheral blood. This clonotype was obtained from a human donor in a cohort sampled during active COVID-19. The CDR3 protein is CASSPEPNARGAQYF. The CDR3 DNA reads TGTGCCAGCTCACCAGAGCCAAACGCCCGGGGGGCCCAGTACTTC.